A single sample is the source of the 10 T cell receptor beta chains below, sequenced in a study of T cells in Graves' hyperthyroidism and ophthalmopathy. TCR beta CDR3 region amplification was performed from RNA transcripts. The HTBI primer set served for first-round RT-PCR of the TCR CDR3. TCRdb ran MiXCR on the multiplex PCR reads and lists one entry per CDR3 protein. Of 480,000 or so distinct CDR3 sequences in the sample, 14% were seen once. Specimen: blood. The receptors here all came from a woman younger than 35 with Graves' hyperthyroidism.

This clonotype occurred many times. Germline is not matched at one junction end, which may reflect a read error. The chain couples TRBV20-1 to TRBJ2-7; 8 positions agree with TRBD2. The CDR3 is 16 residues long. Germline V gives CDR1 DFQATT, CDR2 SNEGSKA (reference sequence). CDR3 DNA: TGCAGTGCAAGAGACGGTAGCGGGGTCCTCACCTACGAGCAGTACTTC. Translating gives CSARDGSGVLTYEQYF.

J is TRBJ1-1 and V is TRBV5-1; TRBD1 agrees at 7 bases. Trimming cost V 0 bases and J 1 base; bases outside gene matches: 6. Germline V gives CDR1 SGHRS, CDR2 YFSETQ. This CDR3 spans 16 amino acids. The CDR3 sequence: CASSLAEGAQNTEAFF. In nucleotides, the CDR3 is TGCGCCAGCAGCTTGGCGGAGGGGGCGCAGAACACTGAAGCTTTCTTT.

This clonotype was detected ten times or more. J is TRBJ2-1 and V is TRBV20-1, with 9 nucleotides matching TRBD1. The CDR3 is 15 residues long. The junction had 11 bases not matched to a gene; V was cut back by 3 bases and J by 8 bases. Germline assignment: CDR1 DFQATT and CDR2 SNEGSKA (reference sequence). This chain's CDR3 is CSASTGTGYRDEQFF. In nucleotides, the CDR3 is TGCAGTGCTAGCACCGGGACAGGGTATAGGGATGAGCAGTTCTTC.

This chain links TRBV20-1 with TRBJ2-1; maybe TRBD2 (6 bases). The CDR3 has 11 residues. V was pared by 4 bases and J by 13 bases, with 14 bases between. Germline CDR1 and CDR2: DFQATT and SNEGSKA (reference sequence). The CDR3 DNA reads as TGCAGTGCTAAGGACTATCTAATACAGTTCTTC. Translation gives CSAKDYLIQFF.

This clonotype was counted only a few times. The V and J genes are TRBV9 and TRBJ1-3, with D perhaps TRBD1 (5 bases). CDR3 length: 16 amino acids. CDR1 is SGDLS and CDR2 is YYNGEE in the germline V gene. Deletions cut 4 bases from V and 5 bases from J, with 19 bases between. This CDR3 is CASSLPEGPKRNTIYF. CDR3 bases: TGTGCCAGCAGCCTCCCTGAGGGACCGAAACGAAACACCATATATTTT.

The chain links TRBV28 to TRBJ2-1, with D possibly TRBD2 on 11 matching bases. Between the trimmed V and J ends, which lost 2 bases and 7 bases, there was a span of 30 bases. The CDR3 is made up of 20 amino acids. The germline CDR1 and CDR2 sequences are MDHEN and SYDVKM. Here the CDR3 reads CASSLPGQGTLAGVRNEQFF. The CDR3 DNA reads as TGTGCCAGCAGTTTACCGGGACAGGGGACACTAGCGGGAGTAAGGAATGAGCAGTTCTTC. Using reference TRBV28 and TRBJ2-1 for the parts outside the CDR3, the full variable domain is DVKVTQSSRYLVKRTGEKVFLECVQDMDHENMFWYRQDPGLGLRLIYFSYDVKMKEKGDIPEGYSVSREKKERFSLILESASTNQTSMYLCASSLPGQGTLAGVRNEQFFGPGTRLTVL.

Only a few counts were recorded for this clonotype. The rearrangement links TRBV20-1 to TRBJ1-5; D gene unclear. V lost 3 bases and J lost 1, with 10 bases in between. Germline loops: CDR1 DFQATT, CDR2 SNEGSKA (reference sequence). The CDR3 totals 14 residues. In DNA form, the CDR3 reads TGCAGTGCTAGTGGCCAGGAGAGCAATCAGCCCCAGCATTTT. Translation: CSASGQESNQPQHF.

This clonotype was seen at least ten times. The CDR3 loop reads CASSDVGGATYEQYF. CDR3 bases: TGTGCCAGCAGTGATGTCGGGGGCGCGACCTACGAGCAGTACTTC. The chain combines TRBV4-2 with TRBJ2-7; D may correspond to TRBD1 or TRBD2 (6 bases each). Trimming stripped 6 bases from V and 2 bases from J, with 17 bases between. The CDR3 extends over 15 amino acids. Germline assignment: CDR1 LGHNA and CDR2 YNFKEQ.

This clonotype came up a few times. The rearrangement uses TRBV14 and TRBJ1-2, with D unresolved. The V end was cut by 3 bases, the J end by 4 bases, with 9 bases between. CDR3 length equals 13 residues. The germline V gene has CDR1 SGHDN and CDR2 FVKESK. DNA of the CDR3: TGTGCCAGCAGCCAGAGACCACTCTATGGCTACACCTTC. Residues: CASSQRPLYGYTF. The full variable domain, rest sourced from reference TRBV14 and TRBJ1-2, is EAGVTQFPSHSVIEKGQTVTLRCDPISGHDNLYWYRRVMGKEIKFLLHFVKESKQDESGMPNNRFLAERTGGTYSTLKVQPAELEDSGVYFCASSQRPLYGYTFGSGTRLTVV.

A note on this clonotype: A clone one base away is much larger, so this may be a read error. The genes are TRBV6-2 or TRBV6-3 and TRBJ2-3; D possibly corresponds to TRBD1 (5 bases). This CDR3 spans 15 amino acids. In germline, CDR1 is MNHEY, CDR2 SVGEGT. The CDR3 sequence: CASTYTFQGADTQYF. The DNA for the CDR3 is TGTGCCAGCACTTACACCTTCCAGGGCGCAGATACGCAGTATTTT.